The present TCR beta chain was sequenced within a study of cytomegalovirus exposure and HLA in healthy donors. Study-level findings and limits: Roughly even sequencing depth across donors was the assumption behind the presence/absence analyses. The authors listed around 150 TCR beta chains as cytomegalovirus-associated. TCR beta sequences numbering 15,000 to 20,000 were associated with HLA alleles at 0.05 false discovery rate in a later analysis.

The primer mix had 60 Vbeta and 13 Jbeta primers. The repertoire was sequenced with immunoSEQ multiplex PCR; TCRdb's copy has only in-frame clones and lacks some. The table lists around 93,000 clones, 82% of them singletons. V was clipped by 8 bases and J by 4 bases; unmatched bases: 8. This CDR3 spans 13 amino acids. Germline loops: CDR1 SGHAT, CDR2 FQNNGV. Worth noting for this clone: Its antigen is not identified.

This receptor was taken from a man aged 50 to 60 in good health and CMV-seronegative. Material for sequencing was PBMCs. V usage is TRBV11-2 and J usage is TRBJ2-7; TRBD1 aligns across 7 bases. The CDR3 DNA reads TGTGCCAGCGCTAGACAGGGAGCATACGAGCAGTACTTC. It translates to CASARQGAYEQYF.